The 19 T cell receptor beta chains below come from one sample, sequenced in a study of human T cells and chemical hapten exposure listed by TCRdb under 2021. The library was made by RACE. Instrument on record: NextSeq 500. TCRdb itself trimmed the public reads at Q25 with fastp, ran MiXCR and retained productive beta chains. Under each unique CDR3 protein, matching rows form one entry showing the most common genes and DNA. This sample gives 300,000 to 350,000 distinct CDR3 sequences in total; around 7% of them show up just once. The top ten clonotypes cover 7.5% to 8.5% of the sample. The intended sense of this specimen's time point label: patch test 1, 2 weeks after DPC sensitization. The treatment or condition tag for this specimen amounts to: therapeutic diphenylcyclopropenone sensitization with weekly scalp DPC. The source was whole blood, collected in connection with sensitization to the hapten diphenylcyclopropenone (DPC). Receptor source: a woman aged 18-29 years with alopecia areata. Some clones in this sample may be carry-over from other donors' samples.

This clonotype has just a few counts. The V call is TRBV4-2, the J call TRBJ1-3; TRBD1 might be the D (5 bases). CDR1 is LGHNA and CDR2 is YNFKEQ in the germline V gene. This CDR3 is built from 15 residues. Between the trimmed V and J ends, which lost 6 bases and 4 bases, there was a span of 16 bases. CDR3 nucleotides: TGTGCCAGCAGACTTGAGGGGCTAACCGGAAACACCATATATTTT. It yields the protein CASRLEGLTGNTIYF.

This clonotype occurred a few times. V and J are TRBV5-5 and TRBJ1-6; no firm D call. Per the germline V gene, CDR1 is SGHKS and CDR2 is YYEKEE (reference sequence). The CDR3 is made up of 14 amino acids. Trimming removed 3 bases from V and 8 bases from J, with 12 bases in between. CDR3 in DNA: TGTGCCAGCAGCTCGCGGCTTCTCTATTCACCCCTCCACTTT. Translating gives CASSSRLLYSPLHF. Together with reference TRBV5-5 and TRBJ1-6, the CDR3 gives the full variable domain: DAGVTQSPTHLIKTRGQQVTLRCSPISGHKSVSWYQQVLGQGPQFIFQYYEKEERGRGNFPDRFSARQFPNYSSELNVNALLLGDSALYLCASSSRLLYSPLHFGNGTRLTVT.

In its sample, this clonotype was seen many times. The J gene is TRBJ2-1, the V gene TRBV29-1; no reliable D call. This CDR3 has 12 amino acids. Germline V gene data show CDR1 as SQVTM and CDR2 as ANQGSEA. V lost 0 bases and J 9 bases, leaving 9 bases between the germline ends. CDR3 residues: CSVEDLTLEQFF. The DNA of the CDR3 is TGCAGCGTTGAAGATCTTACCCTTGAGCAGTTCTTC.

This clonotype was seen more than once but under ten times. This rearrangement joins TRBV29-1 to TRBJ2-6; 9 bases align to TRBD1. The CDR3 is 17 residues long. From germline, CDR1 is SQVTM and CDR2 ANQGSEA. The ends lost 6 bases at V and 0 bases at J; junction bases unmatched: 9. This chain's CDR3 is CSVQPGQGGSGANVLTF. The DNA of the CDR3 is TGCAGCGTCCAACCGGGACAGGGAGGCTCTGGGGCCAACGTCCTGACTTTC. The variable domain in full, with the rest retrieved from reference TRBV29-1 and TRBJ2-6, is SAVISQKPSRDICQRGTSLTIQCQVDSQVTMMFWYRQQPGQSLTLIATANQGSEATYESGFVIDKFPISRPNLTFSTLTVSNMSPEDSSIYLCSVQPGQGGSGANVLTFGAGSRLTVL.

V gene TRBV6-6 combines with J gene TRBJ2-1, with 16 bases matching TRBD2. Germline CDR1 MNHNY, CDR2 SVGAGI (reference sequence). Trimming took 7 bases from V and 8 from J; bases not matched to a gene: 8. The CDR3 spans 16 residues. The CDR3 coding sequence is TGTGCCAGCACCGGCGGGACTAGCGGGGGGGTGGATGAGCAGTTCTTC. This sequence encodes CASTGGTSGGVDEQFF.

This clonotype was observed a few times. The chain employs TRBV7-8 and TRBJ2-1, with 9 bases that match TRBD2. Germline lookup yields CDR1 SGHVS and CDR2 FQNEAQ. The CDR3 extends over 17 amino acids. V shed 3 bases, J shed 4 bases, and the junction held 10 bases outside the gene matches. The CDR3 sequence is CASSFIGRGGRYNEQFF. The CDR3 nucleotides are TGTGCCAGCAGCTTTATAGGGCGGGGGGGCCGGTACAATGAGCAGTTCTTC.

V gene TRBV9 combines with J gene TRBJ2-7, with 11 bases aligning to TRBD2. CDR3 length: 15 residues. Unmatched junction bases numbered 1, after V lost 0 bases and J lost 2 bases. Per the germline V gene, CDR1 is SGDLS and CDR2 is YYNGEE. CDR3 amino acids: CASSVGSGGAYEQYF. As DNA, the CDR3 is TGTGCCAGCAGCGTAGGTAGCGGGGGGGCCTACGAGCAGTACTTC.

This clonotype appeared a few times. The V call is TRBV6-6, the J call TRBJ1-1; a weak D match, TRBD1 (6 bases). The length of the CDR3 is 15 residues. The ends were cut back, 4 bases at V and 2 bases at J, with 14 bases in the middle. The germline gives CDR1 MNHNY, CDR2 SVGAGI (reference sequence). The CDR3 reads CASSLRDKRNTEAFF. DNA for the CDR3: TGTGCCAGCAGTTTAAGGGACAAGCGAAACACTGAAGCTTTCTTT.

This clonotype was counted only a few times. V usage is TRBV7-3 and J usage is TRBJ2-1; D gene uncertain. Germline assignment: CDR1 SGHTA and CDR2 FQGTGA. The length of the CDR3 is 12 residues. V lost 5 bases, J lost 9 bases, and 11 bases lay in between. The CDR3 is CASSHLQSEQFF. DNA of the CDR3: TGTGCCAGCAGCCATCTTCAGAGTGAGCAGTTCTTC.

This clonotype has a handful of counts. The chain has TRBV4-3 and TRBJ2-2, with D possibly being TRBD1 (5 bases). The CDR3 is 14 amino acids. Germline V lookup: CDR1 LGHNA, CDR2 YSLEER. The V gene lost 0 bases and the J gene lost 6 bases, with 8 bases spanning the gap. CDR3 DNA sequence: TGCGCCAGCAGCCAAGACAGGGAAGCCGGGGAGCTGTTTTTT. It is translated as CASSQDREAGELFF.

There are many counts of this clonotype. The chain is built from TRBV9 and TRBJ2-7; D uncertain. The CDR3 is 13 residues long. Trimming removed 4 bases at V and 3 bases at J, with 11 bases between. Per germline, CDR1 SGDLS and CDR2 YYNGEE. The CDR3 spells CASSPSRSYEQYF. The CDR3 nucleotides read TGTGCCAGCAGCCCTAGTAGGAGCTACGAGCAGTACTTC.

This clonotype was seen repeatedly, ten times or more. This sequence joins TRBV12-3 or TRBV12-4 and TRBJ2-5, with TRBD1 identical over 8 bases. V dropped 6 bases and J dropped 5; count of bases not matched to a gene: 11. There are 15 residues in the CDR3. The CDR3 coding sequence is TGTGCCAGCAGCCCATCCGGGACAGGATGGGAGACCCAGTACTTC. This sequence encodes CASSPSGTGWETQYF.

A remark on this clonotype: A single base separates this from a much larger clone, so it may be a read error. The CDR3 reads CASSYSSGDQLQHF. In DNA, the CDR3 is TGTGCCAGCAGTTACTCGTCGGGGGATCAGCTCCAGCATTTT. This chain links TRBV6-2 or TRBV6-3 with TRBJ1-5; D possibly corresponds to TRBD1 (5 bases). The CDR3 totals 14 residues. Germline V gene data show CDR1 as MNHEY and CDR2 as SVGEGT.

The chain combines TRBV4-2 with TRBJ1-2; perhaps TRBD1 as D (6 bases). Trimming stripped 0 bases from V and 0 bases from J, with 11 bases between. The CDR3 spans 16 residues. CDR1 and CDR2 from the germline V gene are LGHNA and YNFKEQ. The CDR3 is CASSQEAGATNYGYTF. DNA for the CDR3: TGTGCCAGCAGCCAAGAGGCAGGGGCAACTAACTATGGCTACACCTTC.

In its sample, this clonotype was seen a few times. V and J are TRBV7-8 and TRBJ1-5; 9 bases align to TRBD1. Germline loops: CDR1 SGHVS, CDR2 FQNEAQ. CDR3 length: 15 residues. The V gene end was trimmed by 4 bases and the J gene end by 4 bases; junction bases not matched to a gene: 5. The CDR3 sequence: CASSSTGGENQPQHF. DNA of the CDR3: TGTGCCAGCAGCTCCACAGGGGGCGAAAATCAGCCCCAGCATTTT.

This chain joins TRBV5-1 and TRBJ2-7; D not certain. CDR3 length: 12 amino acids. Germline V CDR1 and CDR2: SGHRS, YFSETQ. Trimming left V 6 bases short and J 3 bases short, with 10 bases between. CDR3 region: CASNSQDYEQYF. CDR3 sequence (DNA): TGCGCCAGCAATTCGCAGGACTACGAGCAGTACTTC.

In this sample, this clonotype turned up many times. The CDR3 region is CSVGTGAGNTIYF. CDR3 nucleotides: TGCAGCGTCGGGACAGGTGCTGGAAACACCATATATTTT. The chain employs TRBV29-1 and TRBJ1-3; 8 bases are a match to TRBD1. Germline V gene lookup returns CDR1 SQVTM and CDR2 ANQGSEA. The trim removed 6 bases at V and 2 bases at J, leaving 3 bases unmatched. The CDR3 has 13 residues.

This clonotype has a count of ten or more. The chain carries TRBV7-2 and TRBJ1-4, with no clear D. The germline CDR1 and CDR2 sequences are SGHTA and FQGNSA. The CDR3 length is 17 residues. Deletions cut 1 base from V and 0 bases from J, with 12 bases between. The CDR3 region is CASSLVGTPATNEKLFF. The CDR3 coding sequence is TGTGCCAGCAGCTTAGTCGGAACTCCCGCAACTAATGAAAAACTGTTTTTT.

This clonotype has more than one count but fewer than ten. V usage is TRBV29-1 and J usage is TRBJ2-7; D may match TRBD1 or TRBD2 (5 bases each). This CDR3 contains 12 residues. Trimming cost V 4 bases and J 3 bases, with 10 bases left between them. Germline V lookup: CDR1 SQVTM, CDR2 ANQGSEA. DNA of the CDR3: TGCAGCGTTGGAGGGGCGGACTACGAGCAGTACTTC. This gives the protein CSVGGADYEQYF.